This is a list of T cell receptor beta chains from one sample in a study of T cells in localized non-small cell lung cancer. The protocol was immunoSEQ multiplex PCR, while the TCRdb copy is restricted to in-frame clones and leaves out a portion. The sample carries approximately 35,000 clones, roughly 90% recorded once. The sequences come from peripheral blood, collected before any cancer treatment. The receptors stem from a man aged 35 to 70 with stage I lung adenocarcinoma. Both conserved end residues are part of each CDR3. D genes are given only for firm matches. Size tells how often a clone was seen (once, few, many) or the class of an expanded clone, and some rows leave it out.

v_gene: TRBV6-6
abundance: few
d_gene: TRBD1
j_gene: TRBJ1-1
CDR3aa: CASSSTGTGVTEAFF
CDR3nt: TGTGCCAGCAGTTCAACCGGGACAGGGGTCACTGAAGCTTTCTTT

v_gene: TRBV11-2
abundance: .
d_gene: TRBD1
j_gene: TRBJ2-3
CDR3aa: CASATGTGEADTQYF
CDR3nt: TGTGCCAGCGCGACTGGGACAGGGGAAGCAGATACGCAGTATTTT

v_gene: TRBV27
abundance: .
d_gene: TRBD1
j_gene: TRBJ1-2
CDR3aa: CASRETGSYGYTF
CDR3nt: TGTGCCAGCAGAGAGACAGGGAGTTATGGCTACACCTTC

v_gene: TRBV13
abundance: .
d_gene: .
j_gene: TRBJ2-2
CDR3aa: CASSLAGELFF
CDR3nt: TGTGCCAGCAGCTTAGCCGGGGAGCTGTTTTTT

v_gene: TRBV11-2
abundance: .
d_gene: TRBD1
j_gene: TRBJ2-2
CDR3aa: CASSIQDRGDTGELFF
CDR3nt: TGTGCCAGCAGCATACAAGACAGGGGGGACACCGGGGAGCTGTTTTTT

v_gene: TRBV7-7
abundance: .
d_gene: .
j_gene: TRBJ2-5
CDR3aa: CASSSQGTQYF
CDR3nt: TGTGCTAGCAGCTCACAGGGGACCCAGTACTTC

v_gene: TRBV21-1
abundance: .
d_gene: .
j_gene: TRBJ1-1
CDR3aa: CASSKDRWTGGENTEAFF
CDR3nt: TGTGCCAGCAGCAAAGATCGTTGGACAGGGGGCGAGAACACTGAAGCTTTCTTT

v_gene: TRBV2
abundance: .
d_gene: .
j_gene: TRBJ2-1
CDR3aa: CASSVGYEQFF
CDR3nt: TGTGCCAGCAGTGTTGGTTATGAGCAGTTCTTC

v_gene: TRBV29-1
abundance: .
d_gene: TRBD1
j_gene: TRBJ1-2
CDR3aa: CSALRVGTGYGYTF
CDR3nt: TGCAGCGCCTTAAGGGTTGGGACAGGCTATGGCTACACCTTC

v_gene: TRBV27
abundance: .
d_gene: .
j_gene: TRBJ1-5
CDR3aa: CAWTYSRDQPQHF
CDR3nt: TGTGCCTGGACCTACTCTAGGGATCAGCCCCAGCATTTT

v_gene: TRBV2
abundance: .
d_gene: TRBD2
j_gene: TRBJ2-3
CDR3aa: CASRPAGGSTDTQYF
CDR3nt: TGTGCCAGCAGGCCAGCGGGGGGCTCCACAGATACGCAGTATTTT